A single sample is the source of the 28 T cell receptor beta chains below, sequenced in a study of blood T cells in healthy people across ages. PCR was performed a second time for about 7 to 11 cycles using a sample-barcoded 5' primer and a J-beta primer mix. TCRdb passed the 5' RACE reads through MiXCR, listing each CDR3 protein once. Of about 580,000 distinct CDR3 sequences listed, 40% to 50% are singletons. The material sequenced was blood. The source of these receptors is a man at least 80 years old in good health.

V and J are TRBV30 and TRBJ2-1, with D perhaps TRBD2 (5 bases). The CDR3 is 12 residues long. Trimming cost V 0 bases and J 7 bases, with 7 bases left between them. Per germline, CDR1 GTSNPN and CDR2 SVGIG (reference sequence). For the CDR3, the DNA is TGTGCCTGGAGTGTAACGGGGAATGAGCAGTTCTTC. This encodes CAWSVTGNEQFF.

This clonotype was observed a handful of times. The chain is built from TRBV20-1 and TRBJ2-4; tentatively, D is TRBD1 (6 bases). The J call may be wrong; the DNA end is better matched by TRBJ2-7. CDR1 is DFQATT, CDR2 SNEGSKA, per germline (reference sequence). The CDR3 is 14 amino acids. CDR3 loop: CSGYRDPTENEQYF. The CDR3 nucleotides read TGCAGTGGCTACAGGGACCCCACTGAAAACGAGCAGTACTTC.

This clonotype was seen only a few times. The CDR3 spells CASSRTSGSIDTQYF. The CDR3 DNA follows: TGTGCCAGCAGCCGAACTAGCGGGAGTATCGATACGCAGTATTTT. The V gene is TRBV7-2, the J gene TRBJ2-3; 11 nucleotides line up with TRBD2. CDR3 length: 15 amino acids. Trimming cost V 5 bases and J 6 bases; bases outside gene matches: 7. Looked up from germline, CDR1 is SGHTA and CDR2 is FQGNSA.

This clonotype has only a few counts. The chain employs TRBV12-3 or TRBV12-4 and TRBJ1-5; D is unclear. Trimming shortened V by 5 bases and J by 5 bases, and 10 bases separated the two germline ends. The CDR3 length is 13 residues. CDR3 in amino acids: CASSQTADQPQHF. The CDR3 nucleotides are TGTGCCAGCAGTCAGACTGCAGATCAGCCCCAGCATTTT.

This clonotype has a handful of counts. V and J are TRBV7-6 and TRBJ2-7, with 15 bases fitting TRBD2. CDR1 and CDR2 from the germline V gene are SGHVS and FNYEAQ. The CDR3 spans 16 residues. V dropped 5 bases and J dropped 2; count of bases not matched to a gene: 4. The CDR3 region is CASSAGLAGGAYEQYF. DNA for the CDR3: TGTGCCAGCAGCGCTGGACTAGCGGGAGGGGCCTACGAGCAGTACTTC.

The chain couples TRBV5-1 to TRBJ2-7; D possibly matches TRBD1 or TRBD2 (5 bases each). The CDR3 has 14 amino acids. V was shortened by 2 bases and J by 2 bases, with 11 bases between the two germline ends. Germline values: CDR1 SGHRS, CDR2 YFSETQ. CDR3: CASSFRDLTYEQYF. CDR3 nucleotide sequence: TGCGCCAGCAGCTTCCGGGACCTGACCTACGAGCAGTACTTC. The whole variable domain, remainder taken from reference TRBV5-1 and TRBJ2-7, is KAGVTQTPRYLIKTRGQQVTLSCSPISGHRSVSWYQQTPGQGLQFLFEYFSETQRNKGNFPGRFSGRQFSNSRSEMNVSTLELGDSALYLCASSFRDLTYEQYFGPGTRLTVT.

This clonotype was counted a few times. The chain carries TRBV29-1 and TRBJ2-5; 11 bases align to TRBD1. The J call is in doubt because the DNA end fits TRBJ2-7 better. Per germline, CDR1 SQVTM and CDR2 ANQGSEA. There are 14 residues in the CDR3. This CDR3 is CSVALGTGGYEQYF. For the CDR3, the DNA is TGCAGCGTTGCTCTGGGGACAGGGGGCTACGAGCAGTACTTC.

The rearrangement uses TRBV20-1 and TRBJ1-5; D is ambiguous. Between the trimmed V and J ends, which lost 2 bases and 4 bases, there was a span of 9 bases. CDR3 length: 13 amino acids. Looked up from germline, CDR1 is DFQATT and CDR2 is SNEGSKA (reference sequence). The CDR3 sequence is CSARPTENQPQHF. The CDR3 DNA reads as TGCAGTGCTAGACCTACAGAGAATCAGCCCCAGCATTTT.

The chain joins TRBV7-3 to TRBJ2-1, with 9 bases matching TRBD1. This CDR3 has 16 amino acids. Germline V CDR1 and CDR2: SGHTA, FQGTGA. The J segment lost 3 bases and the V segment lost 5 bases, leaving 8 bases of the junction unmatched. The CDR3 region is CASSIRQGGSYNEQFF. CDR3 in DNA: TGTGCCAGCAGCATTAGACAGGGGGGGAGCTACAATGAGCAGTTCTTC.

This clonotype was recorded once. The chain uses TRBV29-1 and TRBJ2-3; perhaps TRBD2 as D (6 bases). The CDR3 has 14 amino acids. Germline V CDR1 and CDR2: SQVTM, ANQGSEA. The DNA for the CDR3 is TGCAACGTGGAGGGTCCCGCTAGCACAGATACGCAGTATTTT. Protein product: CNVEGPASTDTQYF.

This clonotype was counted a single time. This chain links TRBV20-1 with TRBJ2-5, with D perhaps TRBD1 (5 bases). This CDR3 comprises 17 residues. The germline CDR1 and CDR2 sequences are DFQATT and SNEGSKA (reference sequence). Trimming removed 3 bases from V and 2 bases from J, with 22 bases in between. In nucleotides, the CDR3 is TGCAGTGCTAGTCGAGGTGTAGGTGTACAGGTTCAAGAGACCCAGTACTTC. It yields the protein CSASRGVGVQVQETQYF.

This clonotype was seen many times. The V call is TRBV6-6, the J call TRBJ2-6, with TRBD2 identical over 8 bases. In germline, CDR1 is MNHNY, CDR2 SVGAGI (reference sequence). V trimming: 6 bases; J trimming: 1 base; junction bases outside the gene matches: 8. This CDR3 is built from 17 residues. As DNA, the CDR3 is TGTGCCAGCAGCTCCGGACTAGCTTCGTCTGGGGCCAACGTCCTGACTTTC. Protein sequence: CASSSGLASSGANVLTF.

The CDR3 loop is CASEGAASSYNEQFF. The CDR3 DNA follows: TGTGCCAGCGAGGGAGCGGCTAGCTCCTACAATGAGCAGTTCTTC. The chain carries TRBV7-2 and TRBJ2-1, with D possibly TRBD2 on 5 matching bases. V was shortened by 8 bases and J by 0 bases, with 14 bases between the two germline ends. The CDR3 totals 15 residues. CDR1 and CDR2 (germline): SGHTA, FQGNSA. The full variable domain, its missing parts supplied by reference TRBV7-2 and TRBJ2-1, is GAGVSQSPSNKVTEKGKDVELRCDPISGHTALYWYRQSLGQGLEFLIYFQGNSAPDKSGLPSDRFSAERTGGSVSTLTIQRTQQEDSAVYLCASEGAASSYNEQFFGPGTRLTVL.

The J gene is TRBJ2-4, the V gene TRBV5-1, with 8 bases fitting TRBD1. The J call may be faulty, since TRBJ2-7 better matches the DNA end. This CDR3 is 14 amino acids long. Germline CDR1 and CDR2: SGHRS and YFSETQ. In DNA form, the CDR3 reads TGCGCCAGCAGCGCGACAGGGGTTATCTACGAGCAGTACTTC. It yields the protein CASSATGVIYEQYF.

This clonotype has just a few counts. The chain uses TRBV6-1 and TRBJ2-3; TRBD1 is a possible D gene (5 bases). The CDR3 totals 13 residues. Trimming took off 5 bases at V and 4 bases at J, with 10 bases between the two ends. The germline CDR1 and CDR2 sequences are MNHNS and SASEGT. The CDR3 reads CASSSGKSDTQYF. The CDR3 coding sequence is TGTGCCAGCAGTTCAGGGAAATCAGATACGCAGTATTTT.

V and J are TRBV5-1 and TRBJ2-1; 7 bases line up with TRBD2. This CDR3 has 15 residues. Unmatched junction bases numbered 2, after V lost 0 bases and J lost 2 bases. The germline V gene has CDR1 SGHRS and CDR2 YFSETQ. The CDR3 region is CASSLELAPYNEQFF. DNA of the CDR3: TGCGCCAGCAGCTTGGAACTAGCGCCCTACAATGAGCAGTTCTTC.

The chain employs TRBV12-3 or TRBV12-4 and TRBJ1-1; D is undetermined. Trimming removed 6 bases from V and 0 bases from J, with 5 bases in between. The CDR3 runs 12 residues. CDR3 sequence: CASSTLNTEAFF. CDR3 nucleotides: TGTGCCAGCAGCACTTTGAACACTGAAGCTTTCTTT.

This clonotype was seen at least ten times. This rearrangement joins TRBV6-6 to TRBJ1-2, with 8 bases identical to TRBD1. Germline V gene sequence: CDR1 MNHNY, CDR2 SVGAGI (reference sequence). V was clipped by 5 bases and J by 6 bases; unmatched bases: 11. The CDR3 totals 15 residues. The CDR3 protein is CASSTQGALTDGYTF. The CDR3 bases are TGTGCCAGCAGTACCCAGGGGGCTTTAACCGATGGCTACACCTTC.

V usage is TRBV19 and J usage is TRBJ2-3, with 7 bases matching TRBD2. Germline CDR1 LNHDA, CDR2 SQIVND (reference sequence). Germline trimming cut 10 bases from V and 0 bases from J; bases unmatched to any gene: 10. The CDR3 runs to 15 residues. CDR3 sequence reads: CATGGTAYSTDTQYF. Written as DNA, the CDR3 is TGTGCCACCGGGGGGACGGCATATAGCACAGATACGCAGTATTTT.

The chain has TRBV21-1 and TRBJ2-7; the D call of TRBD1 is as the table states it, not checked on the DNA. TRBV21-1 is a listed pseudogene. The length of the CDR3 is 16 residues. CDR3 residues: CASSKPYGGSVYEQYF. DNA for the CDR3: TGTGCCAGCAGCAAACCCTACGGGGGCAGCGTCTACGAGCAGTACTTC.

The chain has TRBV5-6 and TRBJ2-1, with TRBD1 matching over 8 bases. V lost 0 bases, J lost 8 bases, and 7 bases stayed unmatched. The CDR3 is 15 residues long. Looked up from germline, CDR1 is SGHDT and CDR2 is YYEEEE. CDR3 residues: CASSLGVRGLYEQFF. CDR3 DNA: TGTGCCAGCAGCTTGGGGGTCAGGGGGCTCTATGAGCAGTTCTTC.

This clonotype was counted a single time. The chain joins TRBV7-3 to TRBJ2-5, with 7 positions matching TRBD2. The CDR3 length is 14 residues. CDR1 is SGHTA and CDR2 is FQGTGA in the germline V gene. Trimming took 5 bases from V and 2 from J; bases not matched to a gene: 5. CDR3 coding DNA: TGTGCCAGCAGCCCGGCGGGACTACAAGAGACCCAGTACTTC. It yields the protein CASSPAGLQETQYF. The full variable domain, with the rest looked up from reference TRBV7-3 and TRBJ2-5, is GAGVSQTPSNKVTEKGKYVELRCDPISGHTALYWYRQSLGQGPEFLIYFQGTGAADDSGLPNDRFFAVRPEGSVSTLKIQRTERGDSAVYLCASSPAGLQETQYFGPGTRLLVL.

This clonotype was detected a few times. This may come from a read error, since a much larger clone is one base off. The chain links TRBV6-6 to TRBJ2-5, with a tentative D call TRBD2 (6 bases). This CDR3 comprises 15 residues. Trimming stripped 7 bases from V and 11 bases from J, with 26 bases between. The germline CDR1 and CDR2 sequences are MNHNY and SVGAGI (reference sequence). The CDR3 nucleotides read TGTGCCAGCAACGGGGGTCAGGGAATCTACAATGAGCAGTACTTC. Amino acids: CASNGGQGIYNEQYF.

The chain links TRBV12-5 to TRBJ1-5; possible D gene TRBD1, 5 bases. CDR1 LGHNT and CDR2 FRNRAP come from the germline V gene. The CDR3 covers 13 residues. V lost 1 base and J 5 bases, leaving 6 bases between the germline ends. The CDR3 DNA reads TGTGCTAGTGGTTTGGCAGGGTATCAGCCCCAGCATTTT. Protein product: CASGLAGYQPQHF.

This clonotype turned up a few times. The genes are TRBV20-1 and TRBJ2-1; the D gene is possibly TRBD2 (6 bases). V was shortened by 4 bases and J by 4 bases, with 11 bases between the two germline ends. From germline, CDR1 is DFQATT and CDR2 SNEGSKA (reference sequence). The CDR3 runs to 13 residues. CDR3 protein: CSAKGLFYNEQFF. For the CDR3, the DNA is TGCAGTGCTAAGGGACTCTTTTACAATGAGCAGTTCTTC.

CDR3 sequence (DNA): TGTGCCAGCAGCCCTAGCGGGTGGCGGGAAGATACGCAGTATTTT. Translation gives CASSPSGWREDTQYF. The chain joins TRBV7-3 to TRBJ2-3, with 8 bases fitting TRBD2. Per the germline V gene, CDR1 is SGHTA and CDR2 is FQGTGA. This CDR3 comprises 15 residues. V dropped 5 bases and J dropped 5; count of bases not matched to a gene: 9. Variable domain in full (rest from reference TRBV7-3 and TRBJ2-3): GAGVSQTPSNKVTEKGKYVELRCDPISGHTALYWYRQSLGQGPEFLIYFQGTGAADDSGLPNDRFFAVRPEGSVSTLKIQRTERGDSAVYLCASSPSGWREDTQYFGPGTRLTVL.

The CDR3 DNA sequence: TGCAGTGCTAGTAGGACAGCGATCAATCAGCCCCAGCATTTT. It codes for CSASRTAINQPQHF. The rearrangement uses TRBV20-1 and TRBJ1-5; weak D call: TRBD1 (6 bases). From germline, CDR1 is DFQATT and CDR2 SNEGSKA (reference sequence). The CDR3 is 14 residues long. V was cut by 3 bases and J by 3 bases, with 12 bases left in between.

The chain is built from TRBV20-1 and TRBJ2-5, with a weak D call TRBD2 (6 bases). The CDR3 has 15 amino acids. Germline V gene lookup returns CDR1 DFQATT and CDR2 SNEGSKA (reference sequence). Trimming stripped 5 bases from V and 4 bases from J, with 20 bases between. The CDR3 DNA reads TGCAGTGCTTACCCCGCGGAGCGGGTAGGAGAGACCCAGTACTTC. Its protein product is CSAYPAERVGETQYF.